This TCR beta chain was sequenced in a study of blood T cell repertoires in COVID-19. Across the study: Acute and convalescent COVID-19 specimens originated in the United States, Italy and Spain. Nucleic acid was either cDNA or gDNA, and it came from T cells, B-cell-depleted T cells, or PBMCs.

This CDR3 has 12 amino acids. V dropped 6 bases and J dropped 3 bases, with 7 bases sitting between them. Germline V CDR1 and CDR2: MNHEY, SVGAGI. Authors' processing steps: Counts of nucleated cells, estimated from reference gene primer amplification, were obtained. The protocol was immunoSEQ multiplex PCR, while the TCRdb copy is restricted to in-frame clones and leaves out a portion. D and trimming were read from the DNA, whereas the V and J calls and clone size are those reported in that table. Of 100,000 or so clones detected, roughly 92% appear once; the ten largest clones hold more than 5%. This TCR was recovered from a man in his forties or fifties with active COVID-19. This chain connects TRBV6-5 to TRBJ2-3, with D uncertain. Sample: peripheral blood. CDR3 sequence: CASRSQTDTQYF. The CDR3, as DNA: TGTGCCAGCAGATCTCAGACAGATACGCAGTATTTT.